These 11 T cell receptor beta chains were sequenced from one sample in a study of CD8+ T cells in alopecia areata (dated by TCRdb to between 2018 and 2020). This specimen's time point label, per the study, means: roughly 24 weeks on oral tofacitinib. The treatment or condition label of this sample denotes: oral pan-JAK inhibitor, 5-10 mg twice daily. The library relied on the immunoSEQ multiplex PCR assay. For TCR sequencing, RNA was extracted from every sample and reverse transcribed into cDNA to serve as template. TCRdb limited this immuneACCESS table to in-frame rearrangements with V and J called. A share of clones is missing; checked studies link under half to unresolved V genes, and the rest is unexplained. This sample lists under 150,000 clones; around 54% were detected once. The top ten clonotypes cover under 3.5% of the sample. The sequenced sample was CD4+ T cells sorted from blood, obtained at week 24, from a patient treated with tofacitinib. All receptors derive from a human donor with alopecia areata.

The V and J genes are TRBV6-6 and TRBJ1-5; no reliable D call. Germline values: CDR1 MNHNY, CDR2 SVGAGI (reference sequence). The CDR3 runs 14 residues. V dropped 8 bases and J dropped 3 bases, with 14 bases sitting between them. The CDR3 sequence: CASSGGLDNQPQHF. CDR3 in DNA: TGTGCCAGCTCTGGAGGGCTTGACAATCAGCCCCAGCATTTT.

The chain couples TRBV6-5 to TRBJ2-7, with 7 positions matching TRBD1. The V segment lost 4 bases and the J segment 4 bases; nucleotides outside the gene matches: 10. This CDR3 has 15 amino acids. Per germline, CDR1 MNHEY and CDR2 SVGAGI. The CDR3 DNA reads as TGTGCCAGCAGTTCTCAGACAGGGTTGCGGTACGAGCAGTACTTC. This encodes CASSSQTGLRYEQYF.

This clone came up once. The chain employs TRBV7-8 and TRBJ2-5; 8 nucleotides align to TRBD1. The J segment lost 2 bases and the V segment lost 1 base, leaving 3 bases of the junction unmatched. CDR3 length equals 15 residues. CDR1 and CDR2 from the germline V gene are SGHVS and FQNEAQ. CDR3 sequence: CASSLGRDRQETQYF. For the CDR3, the DNA is TGTGCCAGCAGCTTAGGTCGGGACAGGCAAGAGACCCAGTACTTC.

The chain carries TRBV6-6 and TRBJ2-5; 8 positions agree with TRBD2. The CDR3 has 15 residues. Germline V lookup: CDR1 MNHNY, CDR2 SVGAGI (reference sequence). V lost 4 bases, J lost 2 bases, and 6 bases stayed unmatched. CDR3 nucleotides: TGTGCCAGCAGTTCCCACACTAGCGGTCAAGAGACCCAGTACTTC. It translates to CASSSHTSGQETQYF.

A few counts support this clone. The chain is built from TRBV11-2 and TRBJ2-6; D tentatively reads TRBD1 or TRBD2 (5 bases each). The CDR3 has 13 residues. Germline CDR1 is SGHAT and CDR2 is FQNNGV. The V gene lost 8 bases and the J gene lost 5 bases, with 10 bases spanning the gap. The chain's CDR3 is CASGTVWANVLTF. As DNA, the CDR3 is TGTGCCAGCGGGACCGTCTGGGCCAACGTCCTGACTTTC. Variable domain in full (rest from reference TRBV11-2 and TRBJ2-6): EAGVAQSPRYKIIEKRQSVAFWCNPISGHATLYWYQQILGQGPKLLIQFQNNGVVDDSQLPKDRFSAERLKGVDSTLKIQPAKLEDSAVYLCASGTVWANVLTFGAGSRLTVL.

The V and J genes are TRBV28 and TRBJ2-5, with TRBD1 matching 7 bases. This CDR3 has 12 amino acids. Per the germline V gene, CDR1 is MDHEN and CDR2 is SYDVKM. J gave up 1 base and V 10 bases, and 3 bases lay outside the gene matches. CDR3 in DNA: TGTGCCACCGGGGACAGCCAAGAGACCCAGTACTTC. It translates to CATGDSQETQYF.

The rearrangement joins TRBV5-1 to TRBJ1-2; D might be TRBD1 (5 bases). The CDR3 covers 13 residues. V was shortened by 0 bases and J by 13 bases, with 16 bases between the two germline ends. Per germline, CDR1 SGHRS and CDR2 YFSETQ. CDR3 sequence: CASSLVGESYSTF. Here the CDR3 DNA reads TGCGCCAGCAGCTTGGTAGGGGAATCGTACTCCACCTTC.

This clone appeared a few times. The chain is built from TRBV30 and TRBJ2-1; no clear D gene. CDR3 length: 11 residues. Germline V gives CDR1 GTSNPN, CDR2 SVGIG (reference sequence). Trimming cost V 2 bases and J 8 bases, with 7 bases left between them. The CDR3 nucleotides read TGTGCCTGGAGTAGCAGCCATGAGCAGTTCTTC. This sequence encodes CAWSSSHEQFF.

V usage is TRBV13 and J usage is TRBJ1-6; no definite D call. Trimming took 5 bases from V and 7 from J, leaving 18 bases between them. CDR1 is PRHDT, CDR2 FYEKMQ, per germline (reference sequence). The CDR3 consists of 16 residues. The CDR3 spells CASSLTPGYLNSPLHF. Here the CDR3 DNA reads TGTGCCAGCAGCCTAACCCCGGGATATTTAAATTCACCCCTCCACTTT.

This clone was seen a few times. The rearrangement links TRBV23-1 to TRBJ2-7; 7 nucleotides line up with TRBD1. TRBV23-1 is classed as an ORF, of uncertain function. The CDR3 covers 16 residues. The trim removed 0 bases at V and 7 bases at J, leaving 12 bases unmatched. CDR3 DNA: TGCGCCAGCAGTCAATCCGGGACAGACATGAAGGAAGAGCAGTACTTC. Translating it yields CASSQSGTDMKEEQYF.

The V call is TRBV19, the J call TRBJ1-2; TRBD1 agrees at 7 bases. Trimming cost V 3 bases and J 2 bases; bases outside gene matches: 0. Per the germline V gene, CDR1 is LNHDA and CDR2 is SQIVND (reference sequence). CDR3 length: 13 amino acids. The CDR3 loop is CASSMTGNYGYTF. CDR3 coding DNA: TGTGCCAGTAGTATGACAGGGAACTATGGCTACACCTTC.